The clone carrying this TCR beta chain was seen a single time. As yet, its antigen is unknown. The data derive from a study of graft-versus-host responses after intestinal transplantation. Study-level background: Each transplant was multivisceral, liver-intestinal, or isolated intestinal.

Overall study results and limits: The presence of high graft-versus-host to host-versus-graft clonal ratios in allografts characterized patients with graft-donor T cell macrochimerism. In recipient marrow, GvH clones were found, and some appeared first in ileum or blood.

Some clones are missing from TCRdb's copy, which holds only in-frame ones; the method was immunoSEQ multiplex PCR. The sample contains around 100,000 clones, roughly 87% of which appear only once. Per the germline V gene, CDR1 is MGHDK and CDR2 is SYGVNS. The germline V and J ends were trimmed by 6 bases and 2 bases, with 18 bases remaining between them. CDR3 length: 16 amino acids. The V call is TRBV25-1, the J call TRBJ2-3; D possibly uses TRBD1 or TRBD2 (5 bases each). Sample: unstimulated CD4+ T cells sorted from spleen or lymph node cells, taken before intestinal transplant. This TCR derives from a human donor who received an intestinal transplant. The chain's CDR3 is CASSPPIGGDTDTQYF. The CDR3 DNA is TGTGCCAGCAGCCCGCCCATTGGGGGTGACACAGATACGCAGTATTTT. Combining the CDR3 with reference TRBV25-1 and TRBJ2-3 gives the whole variable domain EADIYQTPRYLVIGTGKKITLECSQTMGHDKMYWYQQDPGMELHLIHYSYGVNSTEKGDLSSESTVSRIRTEHFPLTLESARPSHTSQYLCASSPPIGGDTDTQYFGPGTRLTVL.